The 13 T cell receptor beta chains given below trace back to one sample, sequenced in a study of metastatic and nonmetastatic thyroid tumors. TCRdb recomputed clones from the PCR reads via MiXCR. The sample has tens of thousands of clones, approximately 13% seen once. Among the patients, none had received any treatment before thyroid surgery. What was sequenced was tumor tissue. These receptors were obtained from a female donor with papillary thyroid cancer or a benign thyroid nodule (not recorded which). Some clones in this sample may be carry-over from other donors' samples.

As to this clone: The junction departs from germline at one end; a sequencing error may be responsible. The chain couples TRBV27 to TRBJ2-3; 8 bases match TRBD2. Germline V gene sequence: CDR1 MNHEY, CDR2 SMNVEV (reference sequence). There are 16 residues in the CDR3. CDR3 coding DNA: TGTGCCAGCAGTTCCGCGGGACTAGTGGGCACAGATACGCAGTATTTC. The encoded protein is CASSSAGLVGTDTQYF.

This clone was counted many times. The chain carries TRBV2 and TRBJ2-1; D is ambiguous. Trimming cost V 2 bases and J 9 bases, with 11 bases left between them. Germline V CDR1 and CDR2: SNHLY, FYNNEI. CDR3 length: 13 residues. The CDR3 spells CASSEFVSAEQFF. Here the CDR3 DNA reads TGTGCCAGCAGTGAATTCGTTAGTGCTGAGCAGTTCTTC.

This clone was counted many times. The chain has TRBV3-1 and TRBJ2-7; no clear D. Trimming stripped 2 bases from V and 3 bases from J, with 2 bases between. Looked up from germline, CDR1 is LGHDT and CDR2 is YNNKEL (reference sequence). This CDR3 contains 11 residues. The CDR3 DNA reads TGTGCCAGCAGCCAAAACTACGAGCAGTACTTC. Translated, it gives CASSQNYEQYF.

There are many counts of this clone. V and J are TRBV20-1 and TRBJ2-7; possible D gene TRBD1, 5 bases. V lost 6 bases to trimming and J lost 5 bases, with 20 bases between them. In germline, CDR1 is DFQATT, CDR2 SNEGSKA (reference sequence). CDR3 length equals 14 residues. The CDR3 DNA sequence: TGCAGTGCACCCCGGCAGGGAAGAGTCCACGAGCAGTACTTC. It translates to CSAPRQGRVHEQYF.

This clone has a count of ten or more. Additional DNA sequences in this sample encode the identical CDR3. The chain links TRBV2 to TRBJ1-1, with D uncertain. This CDR3 spans 11 amino acids. Per the germline V gene, CDR1 is SNHLY and CDR2 is FYNNEI. The V and J ends lost 11 bases and 8 bases respectively, with 15 bases between them. CDR3: CAGGIESEAFF. The DNA for the CDR3 is TGTGCCGGAGGCATCGAGTCCGAAGCTTTCTTT.

On this clone: This sequence may be a read error, since a much larger clone differs from it by one base. Other DNA sequences in this specimen translate into the identical CDR3. The chain uses TRBV6-1 and TRBJ1-5; weak D call: TRBD1 (6 bases). The CDR3 has 16 amino acids. Deletions cut 5 bases from V and 3 bases from J, with 17 bases between. Germline V CDR1 and CDR2: MNHNS, SASEGT. The CDR3, as DNA: TGTGCCAGCAGTCGAGGAGCAGGGGAGGCCAATCAGCCCCAGCATTTT. Translated: CASSRGAGEANQPQHF.

The sample holds a few counts of this clone. Just one base apart from a much larger clone, this may be a read error. The rearrangement joins TRBV19 to TRBJ1-4; weak D call: TRBD1 (6 bases). CDR3 length: 13 residues. Germline-derived CDR1 and CDR2 are LNHDA and SQIVND (reference sequence). CDR3 region: CASSIRGGEKLLF. The DNA of the CDR3 is TGTGCCAGTAGTATCAGGGGTGGGGAAAAACTGCTTTTT.

This clone was detected ten times or more. The J gene is TRBJ2-7, the V gene TRBV20-1; 14 nucleotides match TRBD2. Trimming at V came to 3 bases and at J to 4 bases, leaving 2 bases not matched to a gene. This CDR3 has 14 amino acids. Germline lookup yields CDR1 DFQATT and CDR2 SNEGSKA (reference sequence). The CDR3 DNA sequence: TGCAGTGCTAGGGGACTAGCGGGAGTATACGAGCAGTACTTC. Amino acids: CSARGLAGVYEQYF.

This clone came up many times. V is TRBV5-6 and J is TRBJ2-4; D uncertain. Germline V CDR1 and CDR2: SGHDT, YYEEEE. This CDR3 is 14 amino acids long. V lost 2 bases and J lost 0, with 6 bases in between. The CDR3: CASSFTVAKNIQYF. CDR3 nucleotide sequence: TGTGCCAGCAGCTTTACGGTAGCCAAAAACATTCAGTACTTC.

This clone was picked up many times. The chain has TRBV7-9 and TRBJ1-3; D not resolved. CDR1 is SEHNR, CDR2 FQNEAQ, per germline (reference sequence). The CDR3 runs 14 residues. Trimming removed 5 bases from V and 4 bases from J, with 12 bases in between. The CDR3 loop is CASSGEGVGNTIYF. The CDR3 nucleotides are TGTGCCAGCAGCGGAGAGGGAGTCGGAAACACCATATATTTT.

This clone was recorded at least ten times. V and J are TRBV7-9 and TRBJ1-5; TRBD1 is a possible D gene (5 bases). The CDR3 is 14 residues long. Trimming shortened V by 5 bases and J by 5 bases, and 13 bases separated the two germline ends. Germline loops: CDR1 SEHNR, CDR2 FQNEAQ (reference sequence). CDR3 sequence: CASSLQTEHQPQHF. CDR3 sequence (DNA): TGTGCCAGCAGCCTTCAGACAGAGCATCAGCCCCAGCATTTT.

On this clone itself: With a much larger clone just one base away, this may be a read error. This chain connects TRBV3-1 to TRBJ2-1; 8 bases are a match to TRBD1. The CDR3 has 15 amino acids. Germline V gives CDR1 LGHDT, CDR2 YNNKEL (reference sequence). The DNA for the CDR3 is TGTGCCAGCAGCCGCAGGGGGCCGTTTAAGGTTGAGCAGCTCTTC. Amino acid sequence: CASSRRGPFKVEQLF.

This clone was seen ten or more times. Other DNA sequences in the same sample also yield this CDR3. The chain joins TRBV11-1 to TRBJ1-2, with D possibly matching TRBD1 (6 bases). Trimming pared 5 bases from V and 4 bases from J, leaving 11 bases between. Germline V lookup: CDR1 SGHAT, CDR2 FQDESV (reference sequence). The CDR3 loop spans 13 amino acids. CDR3 protein: CASSHTGAYGYTF. CDR3 DNA sequence: TGTGCCAGCAGCCATACGGGGGCCTATGGCTACACCTTC.